Sequencing of this TCR beta chain was carried out in a study of blood T cells in healthy people across ages. Study-wide results and limits: With unsorted PBMCs, a conclusive comparison of naive versus antigen-experienced cells was not possible.

The second PCR ran roughly 7 to 12 cycles with a sample-barcoded 5' primer and J-beta primers. A template-switch adaptor that had 12 random nucleotides put a tag on each cDNA molecule. MiXCR was run by TCRdb on the 5' RACE reads, yielding one entry per CDR3 protein. There are 790,000 or so distinct CDR3 sequences in the sample; roughly 56% occur only once, and around a quarter lies in the top ten. This clonotype showed up just a few times. Its target is not known. CDR3 length: 14 amino acids. Deletions cut 8 bases from V and 4 bases from J, with 16 bases between. V is TRBV12-3 or TRBV12-4 and J is TRBJ2-3; the D gene is possibly TRBD1 (5 bases). The receptor comes from a middle-aged man in good health. Sequences were obtained from blood. In DNA, the CDR3 is TGTGCCAGCCTCAGGGCTATTGAAGCAGATACGCAGTATTTT. Amino acid sequence: CASLRAIEADTQYF.